This is a list of T cell receptor beta chains from one sample in a study of vaccination and CD4 T cells after COVID-19. Antigens of these TCRs are unknown. TCRdb re-called the PCR reads through MiXCR, storing one row per CDR3 protein. The table has around 14,000 distinct CDR3 sequences, roughly 73% seen once; the top ten hold under 13%. The specimen sequenced was CD4+ T cells from blood, cultured in vitro. Every receptor here comes from a human donor who had recovered from COVID-19. The CDR3 runs from the conserved cysteine through the conserved F or W. Each record gives: clone size, D gene, J gene, V gene, CDR3 DNA, CDR3 protein. D genes are given only for firm matches. Rows give clone size only sometimes, using once, few, many, or a class for an expanded clone.

>.|TRBD2|TRBJ2-3|TRBV20-1
TGCAGTGCTATGCCTAGCGGGAGGTCAGATACGCAGTATTTT
CSAMPSGRSDTQYF
>.|.|TRBJ1-5|TRBV6-1
TGTGCCAGCAGACTACTGGGCAATCAGCCCCAGCATTTT
CASRLLGNQPQHF
>once|.|TRBJ1-5|TRBV7-9
TGTGCCAGCAGCTTAGTAAGCCAGGGGCGCAATCAGCCCCAGCATTTT
CASSLVSQGRNQPQHF
>.|TRBD1|TRBJ1-6|TRBV6-2/TRBV6-3
TGTGCCAGCAGTTACGACAGGGGTTACTCACCCCTCCACTTT
CASSYDRGYSPLHF
>.|.|TRBJ2-1|TRBV20-1
TGCAGTGCTAGAGATCGACCCTCCACAAGGGAGCAGTTCTTC
CSARDRPSTREQFF
>.|.|TRBJ1-1|TRBV20-1
TGCAGTGCTATGGACAGAGACACTGAAGCTTTCTTT
CSAMDRDTEAFF
>.|TRBD1|TRBJ2-2|TRBV11-3
TGTGCCAGCAGCTTAGATCTCCGGGACAGGGGCCACACCGGGGAGCTGTTTTTT
CASSLDLRDRGHTGELFF
>.|.|TRBJ2-7|TRBV6-1
TGTGCCAGCACGCGGAATGCCGAGCAGTACTTC
CASTRNAEQYF
>.|.|TRBJ1-1|TRBV7-9
TGTGCCAGCAGCTTATCCGGGGGTGGAACTGAAGCTTTCTTT
CASSLSGGGTEAFF
>once|.|TRBJ2-5|TRBV27
TGTGCCAGCAGCCGAAATAAAGAGACCCAGTACTTC
CASSRNKETQYF
>.|.|TRBJ1-2|TRBV7-2
TGTGCCAGCAGCCCCGAACGGATTAACTATGGCTACACCTTC
CASSPERINYGYTF
>.|.|TRBJ1-5|TRBV4-1
TGCGCCAGCAGCCCTAGACAAAGCAATCAGCCCCAGCATTTT
CASSPRQSNQPQHF
>.|.|TRBJ2-3|TRBV15
TGTGCCACCAGCAGAGCCATTGGCACAGATACGCAGTATTTT
CATSRAIGTDTQYF
>.|TRBD2|TRBJ2-3|TRBV20-1
TGCAGTGCTAGATGGCTAGCGGGAAGCACAGATACGCAGTATTTT
CSARWLAGSTDTQYF
>.|.|TRBJ2-5|TRBV30
TGTGCCTGGGGAGGGCAGGTAGGGCAGGAGACCCAGTACTTC
CAWGGQVGQETQYF
>.|.|TRBJ2-5|TRBV6-2/TRBV6-3
TGTGCCACTTCCGCGAGTTTGGAGACCCAGTACTTC
CATSASLETQYF
>.|.|TRBJ1-2|TRBV10-2
TGCGCCAGCAGTCCGCTGGGTGTAGGGTATGGCTACACCTTC
CASSPLGVGYGYTF
>.|.|TRBJ1-1|TRBV18
TGTGCCAGCTCACCACAGGGTACTGGCACTGAAGCTTTCTTT
CASSPQGTGTEAFF
>once|.|TRBJ1-2|TRBV28
TGTGCCAGCAATTTATCCGGGGGCGCCTGGGGCTACACCTTC
CASNLSGGAWGYTF
>.|.|TRBJ2-5|TRBV7-9
TGTGCCAGCAGTCGAAGGGATAAGCGGGAAGAGACCCAGTACTTC
CASSRRDKREETQYF
>.|TRBD2|TRBJ2-3|TRBV20-1
TGCAGTGCTACGCGCATCGGGAGGGCCGCTAGCACAGATACGCAGTATTTT
CSATRIGRAASTDTQYF
>large|.|TRBJ1-5|TRBV28
TGTGCCAGCAGCTCAGCTCGACTGGGGATGTATAGCAATCAGCCCCAGCATTTT
CASSSARLGMYSNQPQHF
>.|.|TRBJ2-3|TRBV20-1
TGCAGTGCCTGGCGAGGGGGGACAGATACGCAGTATTTT
CSAWRGGTDTQYF
>.|.|TRBJ2-5|TRBV20-1
TGCAGTGCTAGAGACCCCCAGGGTCGGTCGGAGACCCAGTACTTC
CSARDPQGRSETQYF
>.|.|TRBJ1-5|TRBV27
TGTGCCAGCAGGCCCGCCGGCGTGAATCAGCCCCAGCATTTT
CASRPAGVNQPQHF
>.|TRBD2|TRBJ2-1|TRBV20-1
TGCAGTGCTAGAGAGACTAGCGGGAGAACGGGCTCCTACAATGAGCAGTTCTTC
CSARETSGRTGSYNEQFF
>.|.|TRBJ1-2|TRBV7-9
TGTGCCAGCAGCTTAGTGTCCGGGGGCGGCTACACCTTC
CASSLVSGGGYTF
>few|.|TRBJ1-6|TRBV6-1
TGTGCCAGCACCATCGACAGACCCTATAATTCACCCCTCCACTTT
CASTIDRPYNSPLHF
>.|.|TRBJ1-6|TRBV9
TGTGCCAGCAGCGCCGCGGGGGGGGATAATTCACCCCTCCACTTT
CASSAAGGDNSPLHF
>.|TRBD1|TRBJ1-2|TRBV7-9
TGTGCCAGCAGCCGACAGGGGGCAGGGGATGGCTACACCTTC
CASSRQGAGDGYTF
>few|.|TRBJ1-2|TRBV20-1
TGCAGTGAAAGGGGGGCGGGTAACTATGGCTACACCTTC
CSERGAGNYGYTF
>.|.|TRBJ2-4|TRBV25-1
TGTGCCAGCGGGAACCGGAGCCTGGCCAAAAACATTCAGTACTTC
CASGNRSLAKNIQYF
>.|.|TRBJ1-1|TRBV20-1
TGCAGTGCTATCAGGGGTTCTAACACTGAAGCTTTCTTT
CSAIRGSNTEAFF
>once|.|TRBJ1-6|TRBV12-3/TRBV12-4
TGTGCCAGCAGTTTAATAGGAGGTGTTGAGCCCCTCCACTTT
CASSLIGGVEPLHF
>.|.|TRBJ1-5|TRBV20-1
TGCAGTGCTACCGGGGGCGGACAGCCCCAGCATTTT
CSATGGGQPQHF
>few|.|TRBJ2-5|TRBV20-1
TGCAGTGCCACGGGCATCGAGGCCCAGTACTTC
CSATGIEAQYF
>.|TRBD2|TRBJ2-1|TRBV5-1
TGCGCCAGCAATCGACTAGCGGGGTACAATGAGCAGTTCTTC
CASNRLAGYNEQFF
>.|.|TRBJ1-2|TRBV29-1
TGCAGCGTGGTCGATCGGGGAGGTGGCTACACCTTC
CSVVDRGGGYTF
>.|TRBD2|TRBJ2-1|TRBV24-1
TGTGCCACCAGTGACCCTAGCGGGAGCTCCTACAATGAGCAGTTCTTC
CATSDPSGSSYNEQFF
>.|.|TRBJ2-7|TRBV19
TGTGCCAGTAGTATCGATATCAGCTTAACCTACGAGCAGTACTTC
CASSIDISLTYEQYF
>.|TRBD2|TRBJ2-5|TRBV4-3
TGCGCCAGCAGCCAAGGGACTAGCGGGAGGGCCCGTGAGACCCAGTACTTC
CASSQGTSGRARETQYF
>.|TRBD2|TRBJ2-1|TRBV6-2/TRBV6-3
TGTGCCAGCAGCCCGGGACTAGCGTCTTACAATGAGCAGTTCTTC
CASSPGLASYNEQFF
>.|.|TRBJ2-7|TRBV20-1
TGCAGTGCCAACCGACAGTCTTACAAGGAATTGGGGTGGGAGCAGTACTTC
CSANRQSYKELGWEQYF
>.|TRBD1|TRBJ1-1|TRBV11-3
TGTGCCAGCAGCTTGACAGGGGTAAACACTGAAGCTTTCTTT
CASSLTGVNTEAFF
>few|.|TRBJ1-2|TRBV20-1
TGCAGTGCGCTGGTCCTACCCGATGGCTACACCTTC
CSALVLPDGYTF
>once|TRBD2|TRBJ2-7|TRBV6-5
TGTGCCAGCAGTTACTCGGGACTAGCGGTTCACGAGCAGTACTTC
CASSYSGLAVHEQYF
>.|.|TRBJ2-7|TRBV6-1
TGTGCCGTCCTTGGAGGGGGTAGCTCCTACGAGCAGTACTTC
CAVLGGGSSYEQYF
>few|.|TRBJ1-6|TRBV6-5
TGTGCCAGCAGTTACACGCAAGGTTTGGATTCACCCCTCCACTTT
CASSYTQGLDSPLHF
>.|TRBD1|TRBJ2-3|TRBV20-1
TGCAGTGCTTCCGGGACAGCCTACACAGATACGCAGTATTTT
CSASGTAYTDTQYF
>.|.|TRBJ2-7|TRBV6-1
TGTGCCAGCAGCTTCGATTCATTAGCGGTCTACGAGCAGTACTTC
CASSFDSLAVYEQYF